This T cell receptor (beta chain) was profiled in a study of blood T cells in healthy people across ages. Donation came from healthy Caucasian individuals in Russia who were aged about 6 to 95. Overall study findings and caveats: The recorded TCR beta diversity per million T cells decreased in a roughly linear manner with age. Diversity estimates drawn from one million T cells were deemed underestimates.

A second roughly 7 to 11 cycle PCR used barcoded and J-beta primers. Every sample gave at least 2.5 million paired-end reads containing CDR3. In TCRdb, the 5' RACE reads were re-called with MiXCR into one record per CDR3 protein. The data hold fewer than 1,000,000 distinct CDR3 sequences, with 40% to 50% observed a single time. As regards this clonotype: The target antigen is unknown.

This receptor was identified in a man in his sixties in good health. The sequencing sample was made of blood.

The CDR3 bases are TGTGCCACGACGGACAACACAGATACGCAGTATTTT. Translating it yields CATTDNTDTQYF. V and J are TRBV10-3 and TRBJ2-3; the D gene is possibly TRBD1 (5 bases). In germline, CDR1 is ENHRY, CDR2 SYGVKD. Trimming removed 10 bases from V and 2 bases from J, with 10 bases in between. There are 12 residues in the CDR3.